This T cell receptor (beta chain) was identified during a study of tumor-infiltrating lymphocytes in oesophageal squamous cell carcinoma. The CDR3 is 15 residues long. V lost 5 bases, J lost 1 base, and 15 bases lay in between. Germline CDR1 reads SGHVS; CDR2 reads FQNEAQ. TCRdb ran MiXCR on the PCR reads and lists one entry per CDR3 protein. The sample lists about 20,000 distinct CDR3 sequences, about two fifths seen once, with 6.8% in the top ten. This clonotype is categorized as medium-sized (0.01 to 0.1%). This clonotype originated in a male donor with esophageal squamous cell carcinoma. The sequencing sample was made of blood. V usage is TRBV7-8 and J usage is TRBJ2-7, with D tentatively TRBD1 (6 bases). The CDR3 region is CASSTNTGLSYEQYF. CDR3 nucleotide sequence: TGTGCCAGCAGCACCAATACAGGGCTTTCCTACGAGCAGTACTTC.